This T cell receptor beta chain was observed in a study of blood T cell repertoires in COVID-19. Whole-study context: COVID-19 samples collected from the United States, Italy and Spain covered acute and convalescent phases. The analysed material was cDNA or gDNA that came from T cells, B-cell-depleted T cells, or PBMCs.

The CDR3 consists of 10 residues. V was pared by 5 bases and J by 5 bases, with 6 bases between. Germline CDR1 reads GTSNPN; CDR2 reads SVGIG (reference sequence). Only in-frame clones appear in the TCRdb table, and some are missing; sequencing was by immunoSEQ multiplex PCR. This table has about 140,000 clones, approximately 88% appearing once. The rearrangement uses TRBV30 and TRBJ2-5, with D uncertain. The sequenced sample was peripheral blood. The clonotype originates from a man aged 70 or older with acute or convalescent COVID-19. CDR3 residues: CAWGRETQYF. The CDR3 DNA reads TGTGCCTGGGGCCGGGAGACCCAGTACTTC.